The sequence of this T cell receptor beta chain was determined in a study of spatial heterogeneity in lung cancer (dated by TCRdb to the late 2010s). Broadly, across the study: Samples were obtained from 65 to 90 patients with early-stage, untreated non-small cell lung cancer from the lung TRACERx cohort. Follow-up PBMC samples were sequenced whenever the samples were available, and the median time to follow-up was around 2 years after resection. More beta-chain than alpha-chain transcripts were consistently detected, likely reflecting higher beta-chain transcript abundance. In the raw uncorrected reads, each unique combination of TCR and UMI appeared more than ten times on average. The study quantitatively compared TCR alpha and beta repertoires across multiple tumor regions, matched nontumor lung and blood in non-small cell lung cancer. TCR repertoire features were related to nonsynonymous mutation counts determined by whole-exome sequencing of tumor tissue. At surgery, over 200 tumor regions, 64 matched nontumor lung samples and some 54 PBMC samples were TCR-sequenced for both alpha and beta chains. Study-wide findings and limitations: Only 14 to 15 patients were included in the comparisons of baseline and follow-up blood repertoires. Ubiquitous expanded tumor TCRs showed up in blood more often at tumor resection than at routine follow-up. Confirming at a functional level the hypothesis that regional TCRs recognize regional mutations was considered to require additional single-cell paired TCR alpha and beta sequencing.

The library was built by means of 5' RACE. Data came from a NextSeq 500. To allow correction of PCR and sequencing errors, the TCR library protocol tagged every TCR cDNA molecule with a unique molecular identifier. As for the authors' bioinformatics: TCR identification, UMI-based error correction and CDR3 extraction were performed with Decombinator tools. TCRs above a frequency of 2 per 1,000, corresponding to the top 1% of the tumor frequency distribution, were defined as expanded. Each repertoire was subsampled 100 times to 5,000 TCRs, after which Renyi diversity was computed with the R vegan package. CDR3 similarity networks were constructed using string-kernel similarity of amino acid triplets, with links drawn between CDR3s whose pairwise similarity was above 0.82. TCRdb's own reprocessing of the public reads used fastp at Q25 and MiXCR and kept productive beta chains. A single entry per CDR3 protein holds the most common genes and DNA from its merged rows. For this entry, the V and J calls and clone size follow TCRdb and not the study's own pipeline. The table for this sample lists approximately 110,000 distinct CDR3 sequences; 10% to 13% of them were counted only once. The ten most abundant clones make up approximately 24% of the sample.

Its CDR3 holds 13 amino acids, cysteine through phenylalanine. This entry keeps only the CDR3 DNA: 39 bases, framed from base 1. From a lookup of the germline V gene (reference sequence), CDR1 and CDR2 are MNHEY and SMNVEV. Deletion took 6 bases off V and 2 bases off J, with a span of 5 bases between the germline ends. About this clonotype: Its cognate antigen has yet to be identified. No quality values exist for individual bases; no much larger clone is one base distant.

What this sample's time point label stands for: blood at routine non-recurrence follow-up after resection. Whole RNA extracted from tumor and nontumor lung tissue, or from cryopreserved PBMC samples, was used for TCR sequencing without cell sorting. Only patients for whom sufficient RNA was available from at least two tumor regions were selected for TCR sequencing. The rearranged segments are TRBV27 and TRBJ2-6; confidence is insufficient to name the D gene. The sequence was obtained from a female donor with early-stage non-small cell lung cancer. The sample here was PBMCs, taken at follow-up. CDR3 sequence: CASRAAGANVLTF. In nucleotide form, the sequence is TGTGCCAGCAGGGCTGCTGGGGCCAACGTCCTGACTTTC.